This note documents a single TCR beta chain sequence. The data stem from a study of T-cell reconstitution after alpha-beta-depleted transplantation in children. During its preparation, the TCRbeta library received unique molecular identifiers. TCRdb analysed the PCR reads with MiXCR anew, one entry per CDR3 protein. The sample has about 370,000 distinct CDR3 sequences, about 20% seen once. Germline trimming cut 4 bases from V and 12 bases from J; bases unmatched to any gene: 8. The CDR3 consists of 12 residues. The germline V gene has CDR1 MGHRA and CDR2 YSYEKL. The sequenced sample was PBMCs from the stem cell graft donor, obtained from the stem cell graft. The rearrangement uses TRBV4-1 and TRBJ1-1; 7 nucleotides line up with TRBD1. This sequence was found in a human donor who donated a stem cell graft to a child with acute myeloid leukemia. In DNA, the CDR3 is TGCGCCAGCAGCCCGCTGACAGGGAAAACTTTCTTT. Its protein product is CASSPLTGKTFF.